The 30 T cell receptor beta chains reported below all come from one sample, sequenced in a study of CXCR3 chemokines and chemotherapy response in bladder cancer. In TCRdb, the PCR reads were re-called with MiXCR into one record per CDR3 protein. The table records about 13,000 distinct CDR3 sequences, about an eighth of them present only once. The material was obtained from a patient whose treatment included neoadjuvant chemotherapy. Receptors were obtained from a human donor with bladder cancer that did not respond to neoadjuvant chemotherapy.

By share, this clonotype counts as medium-sized. The rearrangement uses TRBV6-5 and TRBJ1-1; a possible D gene is TRBD1 (5 bases). The ends were cut back, 5 bases at V and 1 base at J, with 11 bases in the middle. Per the germline V gene, CDR1 is MNHEY and CDR2 is SVGAGI. The CDR3 spans 14 residues. Written as DNA, the CDR3 is TGTGCCAGCAGTCGGCAGGGTAGGAACACTGAAGCTTTCTTT. Its translation: CASSRQGRNTEAFF.

This clonotype was counted at least ten times. The V call is TRBV29-1, the J call TRBJ2-1; D gene uncertain. From germline, CDR1 is SQVTM and CDR2 ANQGSEA. The CDR3 sequence is 13 residues long. Trimming stripped 6 bases from V and 7 bases from J, with 16 bases between. CDR3 nucleotide sequence: TGCAGCGTGGGTAGTGGGGTTTTGAATGAGCAGTTCTTC. Protein: CSVGSGVLNEQFF.

This clonotype is categorized as medium-sized. The chain employs TRBV27 and TRBJ1-1; no definite D call. The V gene's germline CDR1 is MNHEY and CDR2 SMNVEV (reference sequence). The CDR3 is 13 amino acids. V was shortened by 1 base and J by 1 base, with 4 bases between the two germline ends. CDR3 region: CASSLWGNTEAFF. In DNA, the CDR3 is TGTGCCAGCAGTTTATGGGGGAACACTGAAGCTTTCTTT.

This clonotype has ten or more counts. The V and J genes are TRBV6-5 and TRBJ1-1, with TRBD1 as a possible D gene (6 bases). Trimming removed 7 bases from V and 0 bases from J, with 15 bases in between. Germline loops: CDR1 MNHEY, CDR2 SVGAGI. The CDR3 length is 15 residues. In DNA, the CDR3 is TGTGCCAGCAAAAAAGGGGGTCCAATGAACACTGAAGCTTTCTTT. Translation: CASKKGGPMNTEAFF.

Comment on this clonotype: A much larger clone is a single base away; this may be a read error. This rearrangement joins TRBV6-6 to TRBJ1-1; D not resolved. The CDR3 totals 12 residues. The V end lost 2 bases, the J end lost 6 bases, and 7 bases lay between the germline ends. Germline CDR1 is MNHNY and CDR2 is SVGAGI (reference sequence). The CDR3 region has the DNA TGTGCCAGCAGTTACCCTAACTCTGAAGCTTTCTTT. It yields the protein CASSYPNSEAFF.

This clonotype counts as medium-sized (0.01 to 0.1%). V is TRBV10-3 and J is TRBJ1-6, with a tentative D call TRBD1 (5 bases). The V and J ends lost 6 bases and 2 bases respectively, with 11 bases between them. The CDR3 totals 15 residues. Germline CDR1 is ENHRY and CDR2 is SYGVKD. The DNA for the CDR3 is TGTGCCATCAGGGGGACGGACACCTATAATTCACCCCTCCACTTT. As protein: CAIRGTDTYNSPLHF.

Within the sample, this clonotype is medium-sized. The rearrangement joins TRBV6-6 to TRBJ1-2; possible D gene TRBD1, 6 bases. V was shortened by 0 bases and J by 2 bases, with 22 bases between the two germline ends. The germline gives CDR1 MNHNY, CDR2 SVGAGI (reference sequence). CDR3 length equals 19 residues. The CDR3 sequence is CASSYSKKRQAPLNYGYTF. The CDR3 coding sequence is TGTGCCAGCAGTTACTCGAAAAAACGACAGGCCCCTCTGAACTATGGCTACACCTTC.

This clonotype qualifies as medium-sized. J is TRBJ2-1 and V is TRBV19, with 11 bases identical to TRBD2. From germline, CDR1 is LNHDA and CDR2 SQIVND (reference sequence). The CDR3 totals 18 residues. J lost 3 bases, V lost 3 bases, and 10 bases had no gene match. The CDR3 sequence: CASSIGPPLAGGYNEQFF. DNA of the CDR3: TGTGCCAGTAGTATTGGCCCCCCGCTAGCGGGAGGCTACAATGAGCAGTTCTTC.

This clonotype appeared many times. V gene TRBV19 combines with J gene TRBJ1-4; 7 nucleotides agree with TRBD1. Germline V lookup: CDR1 LNHDA, CDR2 SQIVND (reference sequence). J was trimmed by 4 bases and V by 7 bases; bases with no gene match: 27. The CDR3 runs 21 residues. This chain's CDR3 is CASTATGLKHITTRVNEKLFF. The CDR3 DNA is TGTGCCAGTACTGCGACAGGGCTTAAGCACATCACCACCCGTGTTAATGAAAAACTGTTTTTT.

By proportion, this clonotype is medium-sized. The chain is built from TRBV29-1 and TRBJ1-2, with TRBD1 matching over 7 bases. Germline V gene lookup returns CDR1 SQVTM and CDR2 ANQGSEA. The CDR3 sequence is 12 residues long. The V segment lost 6 bases and the J segment 2 bases; nucleotides outside the gene matches: 3. The CDR3, as DNA: TGCAGCGTCGCGGGACAGAACTATGGCTACACCTTC. Its translation: CSVAGQNYGYTF.

This chain uses TRBV10-2 with TRBJ2-7; 10 nucleotides match TRBD2. Trimming removed 10 bases from V and 5 bases from J; junction bases left unmatched: 17. The length of the CDR3 is 16 residues. Germline V gene sequence: CDR1 WSHSY, CDR2 SAAADI. The CDR3: CATQDLAGVTPDEQYF. CDR3 nucleotide sequence: TGCGCCACCCAGGACCTAGCGGGAGTAACTCCGGACGAGCAGTACTTC.

This clonotype was counted many times. This chain joins TRBV12-3 or TRBV12-4 and TRBJ2-1, with TRBD2 identical over 8 bases. The V gene end was trimmed by 4 bases and the J gene end by 2 bases; junction bases not matched to a gene: 19. The CDR3 loop spans 20 amino acids. In DNA, the CDR3 is TGTGCCAGCAGTTCCCCCCAAGTAGCGGGGCCAACGAACGCCTACAATGAGCAGTTCTTC. Encoded protein: CASSSPQVAGPTNAYNEQFF.

This clonotype was detected many times. This chain joins TRBV27 and TRBJ1-5; a possible D gene is TRBD1 (5 bases). The CDR3 contains 13 residues. V shed 2 bases and J shed 7 bases, with 9 bases lying between them. Germline V gene sequence: CDR1 MNHEY, CDR2 SMNVEV (reference sequence). The CDR3 nucleotides read TGTGCCAGCAGTTTAGAGTGGGGCCAGCCCCAGCATTTT. It translates to CASSLEWGQPQHF.

This clonotype was observed a few times. The gene calls are TRBV10-2 and TRBJ2-7; a possible D gene is TRBD1 (6 bases). V was pared by 10 bases and J by 2 bases, with 18 bases between. Germline CDR1 and CDR2: WSHSY and SAAADI. The CDR3 sequence is 14 residues long. The CDR3 DNA is TGCGCCACCACCCAGACAGGCAGTGCCTACGAGCAGTACTTC. Its translation is CATTQTGSAYEQYF.

At least ten counts were recorded for this clonotype. The J gene is TRBJ1-4, the V gene TRBV6-6; tentative D call: TRBD1 (5 bases). The length of the CDR3 is 13 residues. The germline V gene encodes CDR1 MNHNY and CDR2 SVGAGI (reference sequence). V was trimmed by 8 bases and J by 8 bases, leaving 15 bases between them. In DNA, the CDR3 is TGTGCCAGCCTTGACGGGACGGGGGAAAAACTGTTTTTT. It encodes CASLDGTGEKLFF.

Only a few counts were recorded for this clonotype. The chain is built from TRBV20-1 and TRBJ1-2, with D possibly TRBD1 on 5 matching bases. V lost 7 bases and J 2 bases, leaving 14 bases between the germline ends. The CDR3 extends over 13 amino acids. The germline V gene has CDR1 DFQATT and CDR2 SNEGSKA (reference sequence). The CDR3 nucleotides read TGCAGTGTCACGGGACGCCTGAACTATGGCTACACCTTC. This gives the protein CSVTGRLNYGYTF.

CDR3 sequence (DNA): TGTGCCAGCAGTTTCGGGGGCCTGGGCTACACCTTC. This gives the protein CASSFGGLGYTF. This chain uses TRBV12-3 or TRBV12-4 with TRBJ1-2, with TRBD1 as a possible D gene (6 bases). CDR3 length equals 12 residues. The V gene lost 3 bases and the J gene lost 8 bases, with 10 bases spanning the gap.

The chain employs TRBV20-1 and TRBJ2-2, with TRBD2 matching 9 bases. The CDR3 covers 17 residues. V was clipped by 3 bases and J by 0 bases; unmatched bases: 8. Looked up from germline, CDR1 is DFQATT and CDR2 is SNEGSKA (reference sequence). CDR3 DNA sequence: TGCAGTGCTAGTAAGGTAGCGGGGGCCTCGAACACCGGGGAGCTGTTTTTT. It is translated as CSASKVAGASNTGELFF.

The V and J genes are TRBV20-1 and TRBJ1-5; possibly TRBD1 for D (5 bases). CDR1 and CDR2 (germline): DFQATT, SNEGSKA (reference sequence). This CDR3 has 15 residues. V was pared by 6 bases and J by 1 base, with 16 bases between. In nucleotides, the CDR3 is TGCAGTGCCCGGAAAGGGGACGTCAGCAATCAGCCCCAGCATTTT. Amino acids: CSARKGDVSNQPQHF.

In its sample, this clonotype was seen many times. The V and J genes are TRBV28 and TRBJ2-7; perhaps TRBD1 as D (6 bases). The V gene's germline CDR1 is MDHEN and CDR2 SYDVKM. V was cut by 6 bases and J by 7 bases, with 16 bases left in between. This CDR3 has 13 amino acids. CDR3 loop: CASSWDTVREQYF. CDR3 DNA sequence: TGTGCCAGCAGCTGGGACACCGTTAGGGAGCAGTACTTC.

This clonotype was seen repeatedly, ten times or more. The chain employs TRBV29-1 and TRBJ2-5; 9 bases agree with TRBD1. Germline V lookup: CDR1 SQVTM, CDR2 ANQGSEA. The J segment lost 7 bases and the V segment lost 0 bases, leaving 12 bases of the junction unmatched. The CDR3 runs to 16 residues. Here the CDR3 reads CSVEDRDRARGGTQYF. The CDR3 region has the DNA TGCAGCGTTGAAGATCGGGACAGGGCAAGAGGTGGGACCCAGTACTTC.

This chain links TRBV6-1 with TRBJ1-6, with TRBD1 matching over 11 bases. The CDR3 covers 13 residues. V was clipped by 2 bases and J by 16 bases; unmatched bases: 4. CDR1 is MNHNS and CDR2 is SASEGT in the germline V gene. CDR3 residues: CASSEFGTGGLHF. Written as DNA, the CDR3 is TGTGCCAGCAGTGAATTCGGGACAGGGGGTCTCCACTTT.

This clonotype was recorded at least ten times. The V call is TRBV10-3, the J call TRBJ2-3, with D perhaps TRBD1 or TRBD2 (6 bases each). The V gene lost 4 bases and the J gene lost 2 bases, with 13 bases spanning the gap. The length of the CDR3 is 15 residues. Germline CDR1 ENHRY, CDR2 SYGVKD. CDR3 sequence reads: CAISGVGGSTDTQYF. CDR3 coding DNA: TGTGCCATCAGTGGCGTCGGGGGCTCCACAGATACGCAGTATTTT.

This clonotype was recorded at least ten times. The chain has TRBV6-2 or TRBV6-3 and TRBJ2-7; the D is unclear. This CDR3 region has 14 residues. Per the germline V gene, CDR1 is MNHEY and CDR2 is SVGEGT. The V end lost 7 bases, the J end lost 7 bases, and 20 bases lay between the germline ends. This CDR3 reads CASTPLPGFGEQYF. The CDR3 coding sequence is TGTGCCAGCACCCCCCTCCCCGGGTTCGGGGAGCAGTACTTC.

This clonotype appeared many times. The chain employs TRBV12-3 or TRBV12-4 and TRBJ2-3; tentative D call: TRBD1 (6 bases). This CDR3 is built from 15 residues. Trimming removed 5 bases from V and 0 bases from J, with 12 bases in between. CDR3 in DNA: TGTGCCAGCAGTGCGACAGGACCTAGCACAGATACGCAGTATTTT. Its translation is CASSATGPSTDTQYF.

By share of the sample, this clonotype is medium-sized. The V call is TRBV19, the J call TRBJ1-2, with TRBD1 matching 7 bases. The V segment lost 3 bases and the J segment 5 bases; nucleotides outside the gene matches: 6. This CDR3 has 14 amino acids. Germline lookup yields CDR1 LNHDA and CDR2 SQIVND (reference sequence). CDR3 region: CASSIGTDAYGYTF. The CDR3 region has the DNA TGTGCCAGTAGTATCGGGACAGACGCTTATGGCTACACCTTC.

There are many counts of this clonotype. The chain links TRBV12-3 or TRBV12-4 to TRBJ1-2, with D unresolved. CDR3 length equals 13 residues. The ends were cut back, 6 bases at V and 2 bases at J, with 10 bases in the middle. In DNA, the CDR3 is TGTGCCAGCAGCCGCCCGGGGAACTATGGCTACACCTTC. It yields the protein CASSRPGNYGYTF.

This clonotype is medium-sized by share. The chain joins TRBV7-2 to TRBJ1-2; D is undetermined. Germline CDR1 is SGHTA and CDR2 is FQGNSA. V lost 4 bases, J lost 8 bases, and 11 bases lay in between. This CDR3 has 12 amino acids. CDR3 DNA: TGTGCCAGCAGCTCAGGTTTTTCCGGCTACACCTTC. Protein sequence: CASSSGFSGYTF.

This clonotype counts as medium-sized. J is TRBJ2-3 and V is TRBV24-1; 11 bases are shared with TRBD2. V shed 4 bases, J shed 2 bases, and the junction held 10 bases outside the gene matches. The CDR3 runs to 18 residues. From germline, CDR1 is KGHDR and CDR2 SFDVKD. The CDR3 loop reads CATSDTSGTSGSTDTQYF. The CDR3 nucleotides are TGTGCCACCAGTGACACCTCCGGGACTAGCGGCTCCACAGATACGCAGTATTTT.

This clonotype was observed many times. The chain has TRBV7-9 and TRBJ2-5, with 10 bases lining up with TRBD2. V lost 2 bases to trimming and J lost 4 bases; unmatched junction nucleotides: 4. Per germline, CDR1 SEHNR and CDR2 FQNEAQ (reference sequence). This CDR3 region has 15 residues. CDR3 in amino acids: CASSLSGGALETQYF. The CDR3 nucleotides are TGTGCCAGCAGCTTAAGCGGGGGGGCCTTAGAGACCCAGTACTTC.